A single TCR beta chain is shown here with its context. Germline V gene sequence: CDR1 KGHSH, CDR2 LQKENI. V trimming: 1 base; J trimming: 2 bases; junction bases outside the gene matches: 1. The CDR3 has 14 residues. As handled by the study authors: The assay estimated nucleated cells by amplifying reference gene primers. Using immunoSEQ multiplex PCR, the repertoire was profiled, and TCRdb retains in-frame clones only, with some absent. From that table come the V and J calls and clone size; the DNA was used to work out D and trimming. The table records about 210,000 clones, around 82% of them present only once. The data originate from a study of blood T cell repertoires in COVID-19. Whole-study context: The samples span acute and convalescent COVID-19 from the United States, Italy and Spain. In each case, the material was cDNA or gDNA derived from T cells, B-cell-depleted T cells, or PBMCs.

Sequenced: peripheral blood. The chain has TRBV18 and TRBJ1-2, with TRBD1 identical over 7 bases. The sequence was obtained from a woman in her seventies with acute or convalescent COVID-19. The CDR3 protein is CASSPQGANYGYTF. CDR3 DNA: TGTGCCAGCTCACCACAGGGGGCGAACTATGGCTACACCTTC.